Presented here are 24 T cell receptor beta chains from one specimen sequenced in a study of T-cell reconstitution after alpha-beta-depleted transplantation in children. Researchers prepared the TCRbeta library using unique molecular identifiers, the study reports. A single record per CDR3 protein comes from TCRdb applying MiXCR to the PCR reads. In the table there are approximately 510,000 distinct CDR3 sequences, approximately 20% of which are singletons. This specimen was PBMCs from the stem cell graft donor, taken from the stem cell graft. Source of these receptors: a human donor who donated a stem cell graft to a child with acute lymphoblastic leukemia.

V is TRBV4-1 and J is TRBJ2-1, with 7 bases that match TRBD1. CDR1 MGHRA and CDR2 YSYEKL come from the germline V gene. The length of the CDR3 is 12 residues. V lost 6 bases, J lost 6 bases, and 2 bases stayed unmatched. The CDR3 loop is CASRAGGNEQFF. As DNA, the CDR3 is TGCGCCAGCAGGGCAGGGGGCAATGAGCAGTTCTTC.

The chain links TRBV11-2 to TRBJ2-1, with D maybe TRBD1 (5 bases). Germline V gene sequence: CDR1 SGHAT, CDR2 FQNNGV. The germline V and J ends were trimmed by 5 bases and 9 bases, with 14 bases remaining between them. The CDR3 has 13 residues. The CDR3 reads CASSLGAVTEQFF. The CDR3 DNA follows: TGTGCCAGCAGCCTAGGGGCGGTGACTGAGCAGTTCTTC.

This clonotype has ten or more counts. The chain couples TRBV3-1 to TRBJ1-4; perhaps TRBD1 as D (6 bases). V was clipped by 4 bases and J by 5 bases, with 11 bases between them. There are 14 residues in the CDR3. Germline V CDR1 and CDR2: LGHDT, YNNKEL (reference sequence). The CDR3 loop is CASSLSQGNEKLFF. CDR3 nucleotide sequence: TGTGCCAGCAGCCTCTCACAGGGAAATGAAAAACTGTTTTTT.

This clonotype came up many times. The chain carries TRBV6-6 and TRBJ2-7; 7 bases align to TRBD1. Per germline, CDR1 MNHNY and CDR2 SVGAGI (reference sequence). The CDR3 is made up of 12 amino acids. With 6 bases clipped from V and 4 bases from J, the junction kept 3 bases outside the gene matches. CDR3 in DNA: TGTGCCAGCAGCCAGACAGGGTACGAGCAGTACTTC. Translating gives CASSQTGYEQYF.

This clonotype has a handful of counts. The V and J genes are TRBV3-1 and TRBJ1-1; D not resolved. Germline CDR1 LGHDT, CDR2 YNNKEL (reference sequence). CDR3 length equals 16 residues. The V gene lost 3 bases and the J gene lost 1 base, with 15 bases spanning the gap. CDR3 region: CASSHLSGRRNTEAFF. For the CDR3, the DNA is TGTGCCAGCAGCCACCTATCCGGTCGCAGGAACACTGAAGCTTTCTTT.

The chain recombines TRBV12-3 or TRBV12-4 with TRBJ2-1; 8 bases align to TRBD2. This CDR3 comprises 14 residues. V was clipped by 3 bases and J by 6 bases; unmatched bases: 4. The CDR3 spells CASSFPAGGNEQFF. Here the CDR3 DNA reads TGTGCCAGCAGTTTTCCCGCGGGAGGCAATGAGCAGTTCTTC.

The table lists this clonotype with many counts. V usage is TRBV7-8 and J usage is TRBJ1-5, with D possibly TRBD1 on 6 matching bases. Trimming pared 4 bases from V and 5 bases from J, leaving 15 bases between. In germline, CDR1 is SGHVS, CDR2 FQNEAQ. CDR3 length: 15 amino acids. The CDR3 spells CASSSPFWTDQPQHF. DNA of the CDR3: TGTGCCAGCAGCTCACCTTTTTGGACAGATCAGCCCCAGCATTTT.

This clonotype appeared a few times. CDR3: CASSFPGVSTDTQYF. As DNA, the CDR3 is TGTGCCAGCAGCTTTCCAGGGGTGAGCACAGATACGCAGTATTTT. The rearrangement uses TRBV7-9 and TRBJ2-3, with a weak D call TRBD1 (6 bases). The CDR3 length is 15 residues. The germline gives CDR1 SEHNR, CDR2 FQNEAQ (reference sequence). V lost 3 bases to trimming and J lost 0 bases, with 10 bases between them. The full variable domain, with the rest looked up from reference TRBV7-9 and TRBJ2-3, is DTGVSQNPRHKITKRGQNVTFRCDPISEHNRLYWYRQTLGQGPEFLTYFQNEAQLEKSRLLSDRFSAERPKGSFSTLEIQRTEQGDSAMYLCASSFPGVSTDTQYFGPGTRLTVL.

V gene TRBV7-3 combines with J gene TRBJ2-1, with 8 bases aligning to TRBD2. This CDR3 contains 15 residues. Germline CDR1 reads SGHTA; CDR2 reads FQGTGA. After removal of 3 bases from V and 5 bases from J, the junction contained 6 bases not matched to a gene. As DNA, the CDR3 is TGTGCCAGCAGCTTGGACGGGAGGGGAAACAATGAGCAGTTCTTC. Its protein product is CASSLDGRGNNEQFF.

The chain couples TRBV19 to TRBJ2-7, with D tentatively TRBD1 or TRBD2 (5 bases each). V was clipped by 3 bases and J by 3 bases, with 9 bases between them. The CDR3 covers 13 residues. Germline V gives CDR1 LNHDA, CDR2 SQIVND (reference sequence). Written as DNA, the CDR3 is TGTGCCAGTAGTATTACAGGACTCTACGAGCAGTACTTC. The encoded protein is CASSITGLYEQYF.

The table lists this clonotype with a count of one. This chain connects TRBV7-3 to TRBJ2-6; 11 bases are shared with TRBD1. V dropped 5 bases and J dropped 0; count of bases not matched to a gene: 6. Germline loops: CDR1 SGHTA, CDR2 FQGTGA. This CDR3 spans 18 amino acids. The CDR3 nucleotides are TGTGCCAGCAGCCCGCAGGGACAGGGGGTCTCTGGGGCCAACGTCCTGACTTTC. Translated, it gives CASSPQGQGVSGANVLTF. The complete variable domain, with remaining parts taken from reference TRBV7-3 and TRBJ2-6, reads GAGVSQTPSNKVTEKGKYVELRCDPISGHTALYWYRQSLGQGPEFLIYFQGTGAADDSGLPNDRFFAVRPEGSVSTLKIQRTERGDSAVYLCASSPQGQGVSGANVLTFGAGSRLTVL.

This chain joins TRBV20-1 and TRBJ2-1, with D possibly TRBD2 on 6 matching bases. Germline CDR1 is DFQATT and CDR2 is SNEGSKA (reference sequence). The germline V and J ends were trimmed by 0 bases and 2 bases, with 20 bases remaining between them. The CDR3 runs 18 residues. The CDR3 bases are TGCAGTGCTAGAGATTGGGCTTATAGAGGGAGGACCTACAATGAGCAGTTCTTC. It translates to CSARDWAYRGRTYNEQFF.

This clonotype was detected a few times. The J gene is TRBJ2-4, the V gene TRBV29-1; weak D call: TRBD1 (5 bases). Trimming removed 6 bases from V and 0 bases from J, with 21 bases in between. The CDR3 length is 17 residues. Germline CDR1 SQVTM, CDR2 ANQGSEA. CDR3 sequence: CSVASRLAGLAKNIQYF. In DNA, the CDR3 is TGCAGCGTCGCCTCGCGGTTGGCAGGGCTAGCCAAAAACATTCAGTACTTC.

This clonotype turned up a few times. The chain carries TRBV19 and TRBJ2-7, with D perhaps given as TRBD1 or TRBD2 (5 bases each). This CDR3 has 15 residues. Per the germline V gene, CDR1 is LNHDA and CDR2 is SQIVND (reference sequence). The V gene lost 3 bases and the J gene lost 3 bases, with 15 bases spanning the gap. This chain's CDR3 is CASSIRERGVYEQYF. The DNA of the CDR3 is TGTGCCAGTAGTATTCGCGAGAGAGGGGTCTACGAGCAGTACTTC.

The chain joins TRBV12-2 to TRBJ2-7. TRBV12-2 corresponds to a pseudogene. The CDR3 is 14 residues long. The CDR3 spells CASRLPRDTYEQYF. CDR3 bases: TGTGCAAGTCGCTTACCGAGGGATACCTACGAGCAGTACTTC.

DNA of the CDR3: TGTGCCAGCAGCCACCCCGACAGGGCAGGTGGCTACACCTTC. Protein product: CASSHPDRAGGYTF. The chain recombines TRBV6-1 with TRBJ1-2, with 7 nucleotides matching TRBD1. The ends lost 6 bases at V and 7 bases at J; junction bases unmatched: 11. The CDR3 spans 14 residues. The V gene's germline CDR1 is MNHNS and CDR2 SASEGT.

This clonotype was seen a few times. This rearrangement joins TRBV12-3 or TRBV12-4 to TRBJ2-7; D perhaps matches TRBD1 (5 bases). The V end was cut by 0 bases, the J end by 3 bases, with 9 bases between. The CDR3 covers 14 residues. The CDR3 DNA reads TGTGCCAGCAGTTTAGCGAGGCAGGGCTACGAGCAGTACTTC. Translated: CASSLARQGYEQYF.

This chain connects TRBV28 to TRBJ1-1; D is possibly TRBD1 (6 bases). The CDR3 has 15 residues. Looked up from germline, CDR1 is MDHEN and CDR2 is SYDVKM. V was clipped by 5 bases and J by 5 bases, with 18 bases between them. The chain's CDR3 is CASSGNRALGTEAFF. In nucleotides, the CDR3 is TGTGCCAGCAGTGGGAACAGGGCCCTGGGGACTGAAGCTTTCTTT.

The V and J genes are TRBV20-1 and TRBJ1-1; D not resolved. In germline, CDR1 is DFQATT, CDR2 SNEGSKA (reference sequence). The CDR3 is made up of 9 amino acids. CDR3 sequence reads: CSAQDSAFF. The CDR3 DNA is TGCAGCGCGCAGGATTCGGCTTTCTTT.

This chain links TRBV14 with TRBJ1-2; D uncertain. The CDR3 is 13 amino acids. Germline-derived CDR1 and CDR2 are SGHDN and FVKESK. V gave up 4 bases and J gave up 7 bases, with 13 bases separating them. The CDR3 reads CASSPRLGRGYTF. CDR3 nucleotide sequence: TGTGCCAGCAGCCCTCGATTGGGTCGTGGCTACACCTTC.

This clonotype was observed a few times. The gene calls are TRBV7-6 and TRBJ2-7; 7 positions match TRBD2. Unmatched junction bases numbered 9, after V lost 4 bases and J lost 3 bases. The CDR3 is 15 amino acids. Germline CDR1 is SGHVS and CDR2 is FNYEAQ. CDR3 sequence reads: CASSSPGGMRYEQYF. The CDR3 DNA sequence: TGTGCCAGCAGCTCCCCCGGGGGGATGCGCTACGAGCAGTACTTC.

The chain carries TRBV19 and TRBJ2-7, with TRBD2 identical over 9 bases. CDR1 is LNHDA and CDR2 is SQIVND in the germline V gene (reference sequence). V trimming: 2 bases; J trimming: 0 bases; junction bases outside the gene matches: 11. This CDR3 region has 18 residues. CDR3 region: CASSIRTSDVTYSYEQYF. As DNA, the CDR3 is TGTGCCAGTAGTATAAGGACTAGCGACGTCACCTACTCCTACGAGCAGTACTTC.

The chain couples TRBV20-1 to TRBJ2-3; no reliable D call. Trimming took off 6 bases at V and 1 base at J, with 14 bases between the two ends. The CDR3 covers 14 residues. From germline, CDR1 is DFQATT and CDR2 SNEGSKA (reference sequence). The CDR3 coding sequence is TGCAGTGCCCCGTTGGCAGGAGGCACAGATACGCAGTATTTT. It codes for CSAPLAGGTDTQYF.

This clonotype has just one count. V is TRBV4-2 and J is TRBJ2-1, with 8 nucleotides matching TRBD2. Trimming cost V 0 bases and J 6 bases; bases outside gene matches: 10. This CDR3 comprises 17 residues. Germline CDR1 LGHNA, CDR2 YNFKEQ. CDR3 sequence reads: CASSQDEREYGVNEQFF. The CDR3, as DNA: TGTGCCAGCAGCCAAGATGAGCGGGAGTATGGCGTCAATGAGCAGTTCTTC.